One sample yielded the 14 T cell receptor beta chains listed below, sequenced in a study of CD8+ T cells in alopecia areata. The sequencing template was cDNA reverse transcribed from extracted RNA. Using immunoSEQ multiplex PCR, the repertoire was profiled, and TCRdb retains in-frame clones only, with some absent. The sample contains about 150,000 clones, 45% to 60% of which appear only once. The specimen sequenced was CD4+ T cells sorted from blood. The receptors stem from a human donor in good health.

The CDR3 sequence is CSVGGGFNTEAFF. CDR3 in DNA: TGCAGCGTTGGGGGAGGGTTCAACACTGAAGCTTTCTTT. This sequence joins TRBV29-1 and TRBJ1-1; D is ambiguous. The CDR3 has 13 residues. The germline V and J ends were trimmed by 4 bases and 2 bases, with 11 bases remaining between them. CDR1 is SQVTM and CDR2 is ANQGSEA in the germline V gene.

The chain is built from TRBV2 and TRBJ2-7; the match to TRBD1 covers 11 bases. After removal of 7 bases from V and 5 bases from J, the junction contained 7 bases not matched to a gene. This CDR3 comprises 14 residues. The germline V gene has CDR1 SNHLY and CDR2 FYNNEI. The CDR3 here is CASKGGQGVDEQYF. In DNA, the CDR3 is TGTGCCAGCAAAGGGGGACAGGGGGTCGACGAGCAGTACTTC.

The V gene is TRBV29-1, the J gene TRBJ2-1, with TRBD2 matching 9 bases. Germline assignment: CDR1 SQVTM and CDR2 ANQGSEA. The CDR3 is 15 amino acids. Trimming cost V 0 bases and J 6 bases; bases outside gene matches: 6. The CDR3 reads CSVEDPAGGFNEQFF. The CDR3 DNA reads TGCAGCGTTGAAGATCCAGCGGGAGGCTTCAATGAGCAGTTCTTC.

The V call is TRBV29-1, the J call TRBJ1-1; possible D gene TRBD1, 5 bases. The CDR3 has 12 amino acids. V was cut by 7 bases and J by 2 bases, with 11 bases left in between. Germline lookup yields CDR1 SQVTM and CDR2 ANQGSEA. The CDR3, as DNA: TGCAGCGGGGGGATCTATAACACTGAAGCTTTCTTT. Its protein is CSGGIYNTEAFF.

This clone was counted between two and nine times. The rearrangement joins TRBV7-3 to TRBJ2-7; D gene ambiguous. V was shortened by 5 bases and J by 0 bases, with 5 bases between the two germline ends. The CDR3 is made up of 12 amino acids. Germline CDR1 is SGHTA and CDR2 is FQGTGA. CDR3 nucleotide sequence: TGTGCCAGCAGCGGCTACTCCTACGAGCAGTACTTC. This codes for CASSGYSYEQYF.

This clone has only a few counts. V is TRBV4-1 and J is TRBJ1-2, with D perhaps TRBD1 (6 bases). Germline CDR1 MGHRA, CDR2 YSYEKL. There are 14 residues in the CDR3. Trimming pared 5 bases from V and 3 bases from J, leaving 13 bases between. The DNA for the CDR3 is TGCGCCAGCAGCACCTACAGGGTGGACTATGGCTACACCTTC. Protein: CASSTYRVDYGYTF.

This clone was counted only a few times. The rearrangement links TRBV5-6 to TRBJ2-1; 12 bases match TRBD2. Germline V lookup: CDR1 SGHDT, CDR2 YYEEEE. The CDR3 sequence is 14 residues long. After removal of 5 bases from V and 6 bases from J, the junction contained 3 bases not matched to a gene. The CDR3 sequence is CASRRLAGVNEQFF. The CDR3 region has the DNA TGTGCCAGCAGGCGACTAGCGGGAGTCAATGAGCAGTTCTTC.

The rearrangement uses TRBV7-3 and TRBJ2-1; 7 positions match TRBD2. J lost 7 bases, V lost 5 bases, and 8 bases had no gene match. Germline CDR1 and CDR2: SGHTA and FQGTGA. CDR3 length: 14 amino acids. The CDR3 DNA is TGTGCCAGCAGCCCTGGCGGGAGTGGGAATGAGCAGTTCTTC. The encoded protein is CASSPGGSGNEQFF.

In its sample, this clone was seen a few times. The rearrangement joins TRBV30 to TRBJ1-1; D remains unclear. Germline V gene sequence: CDR1 GTSNPN, CDR2 SVGIG (reference sequence). The V and J ends lost 5 bases and 7 bases respectively, with 8 bases between them. The CDR3 covers 10 residues. CDR3 protein: CAWARLEAFF. The CDR3 region has the DNA TGTGCCTGGGCGCGCCTTGAAGCTTTCTTT.

The chain joins TRBV15 to TRBJ1-2, with 7 bases that match TRBD1. Germline V gives CDR1 LNHNV, CDR2 YYDKDF (reference sequence). V shed 5 bases and J 1 base; nucleotides not matched to a gene: 7. This CDR3 contains 15 residues. CDR3 bases: TGTGCCACCAGCGAAGAGAGGGACAGTAACTATGGCTACACCTTC. It is translated as CATSEERDSNYGYTF.

This chain links TRBV2 with TRBJ2-7; D gene ambiguous. Germline V gene data show CDR1 as SNHLY and CDR2 as FYNNEI. V lost 3 bases and J lost 2, with 11 bases in between. CDR3 length: 14 amino acids. CDR3 loop: CASSEDQGPYEQYF. As DNA, the CDR3 is TGTGCCAGCAGTGAGGACCAAGGACCCTACGAGCAGTACTTC.

The chain recombines TRBV7-2 with TRBJ1-1; unclear D gene. Trimming stripped 7 bases from V and 10 bases from J, with 16 bases between. The CDR3 has 12 amino acids. The germline V gene encodes CDR1 SGHTA and CDR2 FQGNSA. This CDR3 is CASTTRRLRAFF. The CDR3 DNA is TGTGCCAGCACCACGAGGAGGCTCAGAGCTTTCTTT.

This rearrangement joins TRBV23-1 to TRBJ1-5; D might be TRBD1 (5 bases). TRBV23-1 is recorded as an ORF, its role being uncertain. The CDR3 loop spans 16 amino acids. With 0 bases removed from V and 5 bases from J, the gap between germline ends came to 14 bases. The CDR3 is CASSQSPGPPDQPQHF. DNA for the CDR3: TGCGCCAGCAGTCAATCACCAGGGCCCCCCGATCAGCCCCAGCATTTT.

The sample holds a few counts of this clone. This rearrangement joins TRBV12-5 to TRBJ2-7; D uncertain. Trimming shortened V by 5 bases and J by 6 bases, and 11 bases separated the two germline ends. The germline CDR1 and CDR2 sequences are LGHNT and FRNRAP. The CDR3 contains 12 residues. CDR3 DNA sequence: TGTGCTAGTGGTCCGCCGCTTAGCGAGCAGTACTTC. Translation: CASGPPLSEQYF. The whole variable domain, remainder taken from reference TRBV12-5 and TRBJ2-7, is DARVTQTPRHKVTEMGQEVTMRCQPILGHNTVFWYRQTMMQGLELLAYFRNRAPLDDSGMPKDRFSAEMPDATLATLKIQPSEPRDSAVYFCASGPPLSEQYFGPGTRLTVT.